This section outlines one TCR beta chain sequence together with its context. The antigen is undetermined. These data originate in a study of shared clonotypes between healthy human individuals. The overall study: Each donor's CD4 naive and CD4 memory cells filled three plates apiece, CD8 naive two, and CD8 memory one. Study-level points and caveats: Donor clonotype sharing was expected to depend on sequencing depth. Naive subsets, compared against memory subsets, generally had larger estimated richness values.

This table comes from immunoSEQ multiplex PCR, and its TCRdb copy is limited to in-frame clones, with some not included. The sample carries some 2 million clones, roughly 94% recorded once. The naive CD8 subset, CD45RO-negative cells positively selected for CCR7, excluded terminally differentiated effector memory CD45RA+ cells. The sequence was obtained from a man aged 18 to 30 in good health. The source material was naive CD8+ T cells sorted from blood.

CDR3 residues: CASSEDNGSYNEQFF. CDR3 bases: TGTGCCAGCAGTGAAGACAACGGGTCCTACAATGAGCAGTTCTTC. The chain joins TRBV6-1 to TRBJ2-1; D is ambiguous. The V end lost 1 base, the J end lost 1 base, and 8 bases lay between the germline ends. Germline CDR1 reads MNHNS; CDR2 reads SASEGT. CDR3 length: 15 residues.